Below, 32 T cell receptor delta chains from the same sample are listed, as sequenced in a study of γδ T cells in repeated Plasmodium falciparum infection. Vgamma9/Vdelta2+ and Vdelta2-negative gammadelta T cells were flow-sorted from PBMC for bulk sequencing. TCRdb re-identified clones in the multiplex PCR reads via CATT. The sample lists approximately 53,000 delta-chain clones; roughly 1.8% were seen once. The sample taken for sequencing was gamma-delta T cells from blood. These receptors all stem from a pool of human donors (malaria-infected and uninfected, not separated).

This clone was detected only a few times. The mismatch at residue 10 between this DNA's translation and the TCRdb protein of a much larger clone likely reflects a read error; the protein shown is translated from the DNA. The chain uses TRDV1 and TRDJ1, with 9 bases aligning to TRDD3. TCRdb is silent on the J gene; assignment here came from matching the DNA to germline. CDR3 length: 16 residues. Germline V gene data show CDR1 as TSWWSYY and CDR2 as QGS. V trimming: 3 bases; J trimming: 1 base; junction bases outside the gene matches: 6. As DNA, the CDR3 is TGTGCTCTTGGGGAGCAAGCTGGGGGATCCACCGATAAACTCATCTTT. Protein product: CALGEQAGGSTDKLIF.

This clone was seen at least ten times. TCRdb's listed protein matches a much larger clone and diverges from this DNA's translation at residue 7, likely through a read error; the protein shown comes from the DNA. This rearrangement joins TRDV1 to TRDJ1, with 7 positions matching TRDD3. The J gene, missing from TCRdb, was assigned here through DNA to germline matching. After removal of 2 bases from V and 0 bases from J, the junction contained 18 bases not matched to a gene. This CDR3 is 20 amino acids long. Germline V CDR1 and CDR2: TSWWSYY, QGS. CDR3 amino acids: CALGENLLYHWGLHTDKLIF. For the CDR3, the DNA is TGTGCTCTTGGGGAAAACCTGCTCTACCACTGGGGACTCCACACCGATAAACTCATCTTT.

The table lists this clone with many counts. Since a much larger clone is just one base distant, this may be a read error. J is TRDJ1 and V is TRDV1, with a possible D match to TRDD2 (5 bases). Germline V gene sequence: CDR1 TSWWSYY, CDR2 QGS. This CDR3 has 21 residues. Trimming removed 1 base at V and 0 bases at J, with 27 bases between. CDR3 in DNA: TGTGCTCTTGGGGAACCACTATTCGCCTACGTTGTTCCGCAGTACACCGATAAACTCATCTTT. Its translation is CALGEPLFAYVVPQYTDKLIF.

There are a few counts of this clone. TCRdb shows a much larger clone's protein in place of this DNA's translation, and the two differ at residue 14, likely through a read error; the protein shown is translated from the DNA. V gene TRDV1 combines with J gene TRDJ1; perhaps TRDD3 as D (5 bases). TCRdb offers no J gene call, so here the DNA was matched to germline to obtain one. CDR3 length equals 19 residues. Germline CDR1 TSWWSYY, CDR2 QGS. V was pared by 3 bases and J by 3 bases, with 26 bases between. The CDR3 nucleotides are TGTGCTCTTGGGGAGCATTCCCTTTTTTGGGATTGGCGAGCCGATAAACTCATCTTT. The encoded protein is CALGEHSLFWDWRADKLIF.

This clone was seen a handful of times. The protein TCRdb gives is from a much larger clone and does not agree with this DNA's translation at residue 5, likely a read error; the protein shown here comes from the DNA. The J gene is TRDJ1, the V gene TRDV1; possibly TRDD2 for D (6 bases). The CDR3 consists of 21 residues. Between the trimmed V and J ends, which lost 3 bases and 0 bases, there was a span of 29 bases. In germline, CDR1 is TSWWSYY, CDR2 QGS. The CDR3 nucleotides are TGTGCTCTTGGGGACGGTCCTACGGGGCGGTGTCCACCTAACTACACCGATAAACTCATCTTT. Translating gives CALGDGPTGRCPPNYTDKLIF.

As for this clone: TCRdb attributes to this sequence the protein of a much larger clone, which differs from the DNA translation at residue 17; a read error is likely, and the protein displayed is translated from the DNA. The J segment was not called; the V segment is TRDV3; the DNA was not compared with TRDD3, the D call given in the table. The CDR3 spans 19 residues. The germline V gene has CDR1 TVYSNPD and CDR2 GDNSRS (reference sequence). CDR3 protein: CAFQWPPNLLGDSRNKPIF. Here the CDR3 DNA reads TGTGCCTTCCAGTGGCCTCCTAATCTACTGGGGGATAGCAGAAATAAACCCATCTTT.

This clone was observed a few times. The amino acid sequence in TCRdb belongs to a much larger clone and departs from this DNA's translation at residue 3, likely a sequencing read error; the sequence shown is translated from the DNA. This chain links TRDV2 with TRDJ1, with unresolved D. The germline gives CDR1 GEAIGNYY, CDR2 EKD. The length of the CDR3 is 17 residues. The CDR3: CAYDTAGVTSGTDKLIF. For the CDR3, the DNA is TGTGCCTATGACACCGCCGGGGTCACCTCGGGGACCGATAAACTCATCTTT.

This clone showed up many times. The protein TCRdb gives is from a much larger clone and does not agree with this DNA's translation at residue 14, likely a read error; the protein shown here comes from the DNA. The CDR3 loop is CALGDCTGGYEKLTF. The CDR3 nucleotides are TGTGCTCTTGGGGACTGCACTGGGGGATACGAGAAACTCACCTTT. The chain recombines TRDV1 with TRDJ1; 13 bases agree with TRDD3. The CDR3 consists of 15 residues. CDR1 and CDR2 (germline): TSWWSYY, QGS.

This clone has only a few counts. TCRdb's protein, taken from a much larger clone, differs from this DNA's translation at residue 22, likely owing to a read error; the protein displayed comes from the DNA. The rearrangement joins TRDV1 to TRDJ1, with D possibly being TRDD3 (9 bases). Matching the DNA to germline supplied the J gene, which TCRdb does not give. CDR1 is TSWWSYY and CDR2 is QGS in the germline V gene. V lost 0 bases and J 0 bases, leaving 47 bases between the germline ends. The CDR3 is 28 amino acids. The CDR3 DNA follows: TGTGCTCTTGGGGAACTAGGGGGTCGGGTCTTCTTTCGGGCTTCCTACGAGCTGGGGGATTTTCACACCGATAAACTCATCTTT. Translation: CALGELGGRVFFRASYELGDFHTDKLIF.

A word on this clone: A single base is all that separates this from a far larger clone, so a read error is likely. Other DNA sequences in the same sample also yield this CDR3. The V and J genes are TRDV1 and TRDJ1; TRDD3 aligns across 10 bases. Here the J gene came from matching the DNA to germline, since TCRdb omits it. Germline values: CDR1 TSWWSYY, CDR2 QGS. The CDR3 length is 21 residues. Trimming removed 6 bases from V and 1 base from J; junction bases left unmatched: 23. The CDR3 here is CALGPLQPSILLGDATDKLIF. The CDR3 nucleotides are TGTGCTCTTGGTCCCCTCCAACCCTCTATCCTACTGGGGGATGCCACCGATAAACTCATCTTT.

There are many counts of this clone. TCRdb attributes to this sequence the protein of a much larger clone, which differs from the DNA translation at residue 7; a read error is likely, and the protein displayed is translated from the DNA. This chain links TRDV1 with TRDJ1; the match to TRDD3 covers 8 bases. CDR3 length: 20 residues. After removal of 0 bases from V and 2 bases from J, the junction contained 17 bases not matched to a gene. Germline CDR1 TSWWSYY, CDR2 QGS. CDR3 bases: TGTGCTCTTGGGGAACTAAGTCCCAACTACTGGGGGTGGAGAACCGATAAACTCATCTTT. Translating gives CALGELSPNYWGWRTDKLIF.

Details on this clone: This DNA translates differently at residue 9 from the TCRdb protein, which is that of a much larger clone; a read error is likely, and the protein shown is the DNA's own translation. This rearrangement joins TRDV1 to TRDJ1; the D gene is possibly TRDD2 (5 bases). The J gene was not available in TCRdb and was assigned here by matching the DNA to germline segments. Germline CDR1 and CDR2: TSWWSYY and QGS. The CDR3 sequence is 16 residues long. Trimming shortened V by 4 bases and J by 0 bases, and 15 bases separated the two germline ends. The CDR3: CALGGRSASHTDKLIF. The DNA for the CDR3 is TGTGCTCTTGGGGGCCGCTCCGCTTCCCACACCGATAAACTCATCTTT.

This clone showed up many times. This DNA's translation and the protein TCRdb lists, from a much larger clone, do not match at residue 8, likely due to a read error; the protein shown is translated from the DNA. The chain employs TRDV1 and TRDJ1; no clear D. Germline V lookup: CDR1 TSWWSYY, CDR2 QGS. Trimming left V 1 base short and J 4 bases short, with 7 bases between. The CDR3 has 13 amino acids. The CDR3 spells CALGEPPGDKLIF. For the CDR3, the DNA is TGTGCTCTTGGGGAACCCCCCGGCGATAAACTCATCTTT.

In its sample, this clone was seen many times. A far larger clone is a single base away, which makes a read error likely. The sample has other DNA sequences that encode this CDR3 too. The chain couples TRDV1 to TRDJ1; D possibly corresponds to TRDD3 (5 bases). CDR3 size: 14 residues. V lost 11 bases, J lost 2 bases, and 18 bases lay in between. Looked up from germline, CDR1 is TSWWSYY and CDR2 is QGS. CDR3 in amino acids: CALVPVGRTDKLIF. The CDR3 DNA sequence: TGTGCTTTGGTCCCTGTGGGGAGGACCGATAAACTCATCTTT.

This clone turned up a few times. TCRdb's protein, taken from a much larger clone, differs from this DNA's translation at residue 4, likely owing to a read error; the protein displayed comes from the DNA. The rearrangement links TRDV3 to TRDJ1, with TRDD3 as a possible D gene (6 bases). Germline CDR1 is TVYSNPD and CDR2 is GDNSRS (reference sequence). This CDR3 is built from 17 residues. Trimming stripped 5 bases from V and 2 bases from J, with 27 bases between. CDR3 protein: CALGGLVLGPQTDKLIF. Written as DNA, the CDR3 is TGTGCCCTCGGGGGTCTCGTACTGGGACCCCAAACCGATAAACTCATCTTT.

In this sample, this clone turned up many times. This is likely an artifact of a read error, given a far larger clone one base away. Other DNA sequences in this specimen translate into the identical CDR3. The V gene is given as TRDV2, and no J gene call is available; the D call TRDD3 from the table was never checked on the DNA. In germline, CDR1 is GEAIGNYY, CDR2 EKD. CDR3 size: 17 residues. CDR3 sequence reads: CACDTDSTGGYADKLIF. The CDR3 coding sequence is TGTGCCTGTGACACCGATTCTACTGGGGGATACGCCGATAAGCTCATCTTT.

A remark on this clone: TCRdb's entry gives the protein of a much larger clone, which mismatches this DNA's translation at residue 9, likely from a read error; the protein reported here is translated from the DNA. The genes are TRDV1 and TRDJ1; 10 bases fit TRDD3. TCRdb gives no J gene; it was assigned here by matching the DNA to germline. J gave up 8 bases and V 2 bases, and 23 bases lay outside the gene matches. Per germline, CDR1 TSWWSYY and CDR2 QGS. CDR3 length equals 20 residues. The CDR3 DNA sequence: TGTGCTCTTGGGGAAAATTCCTGCAGCCTTCTCCTGTGGGGGATACAGAAACTCATCTTT. Amino acids: CALGENSCSLLLWGIQKLIF.

This clone was detected many times. This DNA's translation and the protein TCRdb lists, from a much larger clone, do not match at residue 10, likely due to a read error; the protein shown is translated from the DNA. V is TRDV2 and J is TRDJ1; 10 bases fit TRDD3. Germline CDR1 is GEAIGNYY and CDR2 is EKD. The ends lost 0 bases at V and 3 bases at J; junction bases unmatched: 6. This CDR3 comprises 16 residues. The CDR3 reads CACDTVGGYTSDKLIF. The DNA of the CDR3 is TGTGCCTGTGACACCGTTGGGGGATACACATCCGATAAACTCATCTTT.

The table lists this clone with many counts. This likely came from a read error, as a far larger clone is one base away. This sample also contains other DNA sequences that code for the same CDR3. The DNA for the CDR3 is TGTGCCTTTGGTGGTTCCTCCCCGCTGGGGGATACGGGAAGCGCATGTTTACGGATAGCTACGTACACCGATAAACTCATCTTT. It encodes CAFGGSSPLGDTGSACLRIATYTDKLIF. The chain carries TRDV3 and TRDJ1; TRDD3 aligns across 12 bases. Germline-derived CDR1 and CDR2 are TVYSNPD and GDNSRS (reference sequence). With V trimmed by 2 bases and J by 0 bases, 43 bases remained unmatched. The CDR3 sequence is 28 residues long.

This clone was detected many times. The protein recorded in TCRdb matches a much larger clone and deviates from this DNA's translation at residue 13, suggesting a read error; the protein here is obtained by translating the DNA. This chain joins TRDV3 and TRDJ1, with 9 bases that match TRDD3. Looked up from germline, CDR1 is TVYSNPD and CDR2 is GDNSRS (reference sequence). There are 16 residues in the CDR3. The CDR3, as DNA: TGTGCCCCCTTATCCACCGGGGATACGTACACCGATGAACTCATCTTT. It encodes CAPLSTGDTYTDELIF.

This clone was detected a few times. The protein that TCRdb holds for this DNA derives from a much larger clone and differs from the translated DNA at residue 11, which likely indicates a read error; the protein shown here is translated from the DNA. The chain carries TRDV1 and TRDJ1; 7 bases line up with TRDD3. Assignment of the J gene here rests on matching the DNA to germline, because TCRdb gives none. The germline V gene has CDR1 TSWWSYY and CDR2 QGS. This CDR3 comprises 20 residues. The trim removed 2 bases at V and 1 base at J, leaving 19 bases unmatched. CDR3 sequence (DNA): TGTGCTCTTGGGGAATCCGACTGGGGATCCCTCAACACCCTCACCGATAAACTCATCTTT. Translated, it gives CALGESDWGSLNTLTDKLIF.

There are a few counts of this clone. This DNA's translation and the protein TCRdb lists, from a much larger clone, do not match at residue 21, likely due to a read error; the protein shown is translated from the DNA. The V gene was identified as TRDV1, while no J gene was called; TRDD3 reflects the table's D call only, with no check against the DNA. Germline V gene sequence: CDR1 TSWWSYY, CDR2 QGS. The length of the CDR3 is 22 residues. The CDR3 DNA sequence: TGTGCTCTTGGGGGATCTACGGCCGGGATAAGGGGGGGTCTCCGGTACACCGATAAACTCACCTTT. Translated, it gives CALGGSTAGIRGGLRYTDKLTF.

As regards this clone: A far larger clone is just one base off, so this is likely a read error. The same CDR3 also results from other DNA sequences found in this sample. CDR3 nucleotides: TGTGCCGGCGGCCTTCCTGCCTTTTACTGGGGGATAAAAGCAGGGTTCAACACCGATAAACTCATCTTT. Translated: CAGGLPAFYWGIKAGFNTDKLIF. The rearrangement joins TRDV3 to TRDJ1, with 11 nucleotides matching TRDD3. J was trimmed by 0 bases and V by 5 bases; bases with no gene match: 32. CDR1 and CDR2 (germline): TVYSNPD, GDNSRS (reference sequence). The CDR3 totals 23 residues. The full variable domain, its missing parts supplied by reference TRDV3 and TRDJ1, is CDKVTQSSPDQTVASGSEVVLLCTYDTVYSNPDLFWYRIRPDYSFQFVFYGDNSRSEGADFTQGRFSVKHILTQKAFHLVISPVRTEDSATYYCAGGLPAFYWGIKAGFNTDKLIFGKGTRVTVEP.

This clone was counted ten times or more. This likely traces to a read error, being one base from a far larger clone. Within the sample, other DNA sequences also encode this same CDR3. The chain is built from TRDV2 and TRDJ1; 8 nucleotides agree with TRDD3. The CDR3 sequence is 22 residues long. CDR1 is GEAIGNYY and CDR2 is EKD in the germline V gene. CDR3 DNA sequence: TGTGCCTGTGACACCGACGAAGGAAGTCAGAGTACTGGGGGGGCCTACACCGATAAACTTATCTTT. This encodes CACDTDEGSQSTGGAYTDKLIF.

In regard to this clone: This sequence is one base from a far larger clone and is likely a read error. Additional DNA sequences in this sample encode the identical CDR3. The chain links TRDV1 to TRDJ1; D might be TRDD3 (7 bases). TCRdb records no J gene; here it was assigned by comparing the DNA to germline. The CDR3 spans 23 residues. Trimming shortened V by 4 bases and J by 8 bases, and 44 bases separated the two germline ends. From germline, CDR1 is TSWWSYY and CDR2 QGS. This CDR3 reads CALGAWLPPRGGIVSLFADKLIF. The CDR3 coding sequence is TGTGCTCTTGGGGCCTGGCTTCCTCCCCGGGGGGGGATTGTTTCCCTCTTCGCTGACAAACTCATCTTT.

Notes on this clone: A read error is likely here: a far larger clone is one base away. This specimen includes other DNA sequences encoding the same CDR3. The chain uses TRDV1 and TRDJ1, with D possibly being TRDD2 (6 bases). The J gene, missing from TCRdb, was assigned here through DNA to germline matching. There are 20 residues in the CDR3. Trimming shortened V by 3 bases and J by 0 bases, and 26 bases separated the two germline ends. Germline V gene sequence: CDR1 TSWWSYY, CDR2 QGS. Here the CDR3 reads CALGEPPEDLPQKYTDKLIF. The DNA of the CDR3 is TGTGCTCTTGGGGAGCCCCCGGAAGACCTTCCCCAAAAGTACACCGATAAACTCATCTTT.

This clone was counted many times. The mismatch at residue 8 between this DNA's translation and the TCRdb protein of a much larger clone likely reflects a read error; the protein shown is translated from the DNA. The chain is built from TRDV2 and TRDJ1, with TRDD3 matching 10 bases. In the absence of a J gene in TCRdb, the DNA was matched to germline to assign it here. J lost 0 bases, V lost 0 bases, and 15 bases had no gene match. The CDR3 totals 20 residues. CDR1 and CDR2 from the germline V gene are GEAIGNYY and EKD. The CDR3 region is CACDTEDGLTGGLYTDKLIF. The CDR3 DNA reads as TGTGCCTGTGACACCGAAGACGGGTTGACTGGGGGATTGTACACCGATAAACTCATCTTT.

This clone was counted at least ten times. TCRdb assigns this DNA the protein of a much larger clone, which departs from its translation at residue 8; this likely reflects a read error, and the protein shown comes from translating the DNA. The genes are TRDV2 and TRDJ1; TRDD3 aligns across 8 bases. V gave up 0 bases and J gave up 0 bases; unmatched junction bases: 17. CDR1 GEAIGNYY and CDR2 EKD come from the germline V gene. This CDR3 is built from 20 residues. The CDR3 reads CACDTEDGLTGGPHTDKLIF. CDR3 in DNA: TGTGCCTGTGACACCGAAGACGGGTTGACTGGGGGTCCACACACCGATAAACTCATCTTT.

Worth noting for this clone: TCRdb shows a much larger clone's protein in place of this DNA's translation, and the two differ at residue 5, likely through a read error; the protein shown is translated from the DNA. This sequence joins TRDV2 and TRDJ1; 10 nucleotides align to TRDD3. The J gene is absent in TCRdb and was assigned here via DNA matching to germline. Looked up from germline, CDR1 is GEAIGNYY and CDR2 is EKD. The CDR3 totals 16 residues. Trimming cost V 3 bases and J 1 base; bases outside gene matches: 7. The CDR3 nucleotides are TGTGCCTGTGACTGCAACTGGGGGATTGCCACCGATAAACTCATCTTT. This translates into CACDCNWGIATDKLIF.

This clone was seen a few times. One base separates it from a far larger clone, so it is likely a read error. Within the sample, other DNA sequences also encode this same CDR3. The chain joins TRDV2 to TRDJ1, with 10 bases matching TRDD3. The CDR3 contains 20 residues. Germline-derived CDR1 and CDR2 are GEAIGNYY and EKD. The CDR3 sequence is CACDTEDRLTGGLYTDKLIF. The DNA for the CDR3 is TGTGCCTGTGACACCGAAGACAGGTTGACTGGGGGATTGTACACCGATAAACTCATCTTC.

This clone was seen a handful of times. A far larger clone is a single base away, which makes a read error likely. Other DNA sequences within the sample encode an identical CDR3. This sequence joins TRDV1 and TRDJ1; D may be TRDD2 or TRDD3 (9 bases each). Germline loops: CDR1 TSWWSYY, CDR2 QGS. CDR3 length: 23 amino acids. CDR3 sequence: CAFHTSFLRVLGDQLGDTDKLIF. The CDR3 nucleotides read TGTGCCTTCCATACCTCCTTCCTACGAGTACTGGGGGACCAGCTGGGGGACACCGATAAACTCATCTTT.

Many counts were recorded for this clone. The protein in TCRdb stems from a much larger clone and differs at residue 11 from this DNA's translation, likely a read error; here the protein is translated from the DNA. The V call is TRDV1, the J call TRDJ2; D is undetermined. Germline V CDR1 and CDR2: TSWWSYY, QGS. This CDR3 is built from 16 residues. V was shortened by 2 bases and J by 6 bases, with 16 bases between the two germline ends. CDR3 DNA: TGTGCTCTTGGGGAAGCTTTTTGTGATGGAGCAGCACAACTCTTCTTT. Its protein product is CALGEAFCDGAAQLFF.